One and the same sample provided the 6 T cell receptor beta chains below, sequenced in a study of cytomegalovirus exposure and HLA in healthy donors. Repertoires were generated with immunoSEQ multiplex PCR, while TCRdb's copy carries only in-frame clones and drops some. The data show approximately 150,000 clones, with roughly nine tenths seen just once and around 3.4% held by the top ten. The material sequenced was PBMCs. The receptor set was obtained from a woman aged 18-35 years in good health and CMV-seropositive.

This chain connects TRBV28 to TRBJ1-1, with no clear D. From germline, CDR1 is MDHEN and CDR2 SYDVKM. The V end lost 3 bases, the J end lost 1 base, and 9 bases lay between the germline ends. The CDR3 totals 14 residues. The CDR3 coding sequence is TGTGCCAGCAGTTTTCCGCCAGGGAACACTGAAGCTTTCTTT. This encodes CASSFPPGNTEAFF.

The chain's CDR3 is CASSRTGATNEKLFF. The CDR3, as DNA: TGTGCCAGCAGTAGAACAGGAGCAACTAATGAAAAACTGTTTTTT. V usage is TRBV6-1 and J usage is TRBJ1-4, with D perhaps matching TRBD1 (5 bases). The ends were cut back, 5 bases at V and 0 bases at J, with 10 bases in the middle. Germline V gene lookup returns CDR1 MNHNS and CDR2 SASEGT. The CDR3 consists of 15 residues.

The chain uses TRBV7-9 and TRBJ2-7; 8 nucleotides agree with TRBD2. The CDR3 consists of 14 residues. Trimming cost V 5 bases and J 0 bases; bases outside gene matches: 3. Germline V lookup: CDR1 SEHNR, CDR2 FQNEAQ (reference sequence). CDR3 sequence reads: CASSLTSGSYEQYF. In nucleotides, the CDR3 is TGTGCCAGCAGCCTAACTAGCGGCTCCTACGAGCAGTACTTC.

This chain connects TRBV2 to TRBJ2-5; no clear D. In germline, CDR1 is SNHLY, CDR2 FYNNEI. Trimming shortened V by 5 bases and J by 4 bases, and 11 bases separated the two germline ends. The CDR3 is made up of 13 amino acids. CDR3 bases: TGTGCCAGCAGTCCCCTTATCGGAGAGACCCAGTACTTC. The encoded protein is CASSPLIGETQYF.

This sequence joins TRBV6-5 and TRBJ1-1; weak D call: TRBD1 (5 bases). The V gene lost 6 bases and the J gene lost 3 bases, with 17 bases spanning the gap. The CDR3 is made up of 15 amino acids. Per germline, CDR1 MNHEY and CDR2 SVGAGI. In nucleotides, the CDR3 is TGTGCCAGCAGCAAACCCGGGGGGTTCGACACTGAAGCTTTCTTT. It translates to CASSKPGGFDTEAFF.

The chain couples TRBV11-2 to TRBJ2-3; D is undetermined. Trimming cost V 7 bases and J 4 bases, with 12 bases left between them. Germline CDR1 SGHAT, CDR2 FQNNGV. CDR3 length: 13 amino acids. The CDR3: CASNPSPADTQYF. In DNA, the CDR3 is TGTGCCAGCAACCCAAGCCCCGCAGATACGCAGTATTTT. Based on the CDR3 plus reference TRBV11-2 and TRBJ2-3, the full variable domain is EAGVAQSPRYKIIEKRQSVAFWCNPISGHATLYWYQQILGQGPKLLIQFQNNGVVDDSQLPKDRFSAERLKGVDSTLKIQPAKLEDSAVYLCASNPSPADTQYFGPGTRLTVL.